This TCR beta chain is drawn from a study of blood T cell repertoires in COVID-19. Generated by immunoSEQ multiplex PCR, the TCRdb table keeps only in-frame clones and is missing some. The sample has about 210,000 clones, about four fifths seen once. Trimming removed 1 base from V and 2 bases from J, with 9 bases in between. The V gene's germline CDR1 is LGHNA and CDR2 YSLEER. CDR3 length: 14 amino acids. The TCR was taken from a woman between 50 and 59 years old with acute COVID-19. The sequenced sample was PBMCs or T cells enriched from blood (not recorded which). This chain uses TRBV4-3 with TRBJ2-7, with D possibly being TRBD2 (6 bases). CDR3 sequence (DNA): TGCGCCAGCAGCCAAGGGAGGGGACCCTACGAGCAGTACTTC. Translated: CASSQGRGPYEQYF.